This TCR beta chain was found in a study of human T cells and chemical hapten exposure. This clonotype was found many times. This sample's time point: patch test 1, 2 weeks after DPC sensitization. Treatment in this sample: therapeutic diphenylcyclopropenone sensitization with weekly scalp DPC. TCRdb passed the RACE reads through MiXCR, listing each CDR3 protein once. The sample includes around 380,000 distinct CDR3 sequences, around 4.8% seen only once; the top ten take 2% to 2.5%. This CDR3 comprises 18 residues. V gave up 0 bases and J gave up 3 bases, with 20 bases separating them. The germline gives CDR1 MNHEY, CDR2 SMNVEV (reference sequence).

The TCR originated in a woman between 45 and 60 years old with alopecia areata. Some clones in this sample may be carry-over from other donors' samples. The chain couples TRBV27 to TRBJ1-1; D perhaps matches TRBD1 (5 bases). Sequences were derived from whole blood, sampled in connection with sensitization to the hapten diphenylcyclopropenone (DPC). CDR3 sequence (DNA): TGTGCCAGCAGTTTATCTGGGCGGGGCCTTCCGTTGCACACTGAAGCTTTCTTT. Protein product: CASSLSGRGLPLHTEAFF.